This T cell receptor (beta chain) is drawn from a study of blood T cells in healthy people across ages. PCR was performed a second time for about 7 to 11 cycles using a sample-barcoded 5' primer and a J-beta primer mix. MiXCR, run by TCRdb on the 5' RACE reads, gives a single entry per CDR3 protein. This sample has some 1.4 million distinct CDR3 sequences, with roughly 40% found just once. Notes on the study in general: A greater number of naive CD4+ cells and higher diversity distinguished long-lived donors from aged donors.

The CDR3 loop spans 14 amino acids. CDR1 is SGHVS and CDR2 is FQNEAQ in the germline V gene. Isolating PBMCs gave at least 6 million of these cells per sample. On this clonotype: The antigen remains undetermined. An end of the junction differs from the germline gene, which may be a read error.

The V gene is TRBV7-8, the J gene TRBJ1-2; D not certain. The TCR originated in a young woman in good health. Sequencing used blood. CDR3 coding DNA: TGTGCCGGCAGCCTAAGGGCCGGGATTTATGGCTACACCTTT. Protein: CAGSLRAGIYGYTF.